Each of the 15 T cell receptor beta chains below was sequenced from the same sample in a study of immune evolution from preneoplasia to lung adenocarcinoma. Some clones are missing from TCRdb's copy, which holds only in-frame ones; the method was immunoSEQ multiplex PCR. This table has thousands of clones, about 89% appearing once. The sequenced material came from FFPE minimally invasive lung adenocarcinoma tissue. These receptor sequences come from a donor aged 70 or over with lung adenocarcinoma.

The chain links TRBV19 to TRBJ2-2; D ambiguous. The germline V gene has CDR1 LNHDA and CDR2 SQIVND (reference sequence). This CDR3 comprises 14 residues. Deletions cut 9 bases from V and 0 bases from J, with 11 bases between. The CDR3 protein is CASNAASNTGELFF. Here the CDR3 DNA reads TGTGCCAGCAATGCAGCTTCGAACACCGGGGAGCTGTTTTTT.

The chain employs TRBV5-5 and TRBJ1-1; D gene ambiguous. The germline gives CDR1 SGHKS, CDR2 YYEKEE (reference sequence). The CDR3 contains 13 residues. The ends were cut back, 0 bases at V and 1 base at J, with 4 bases in the middle. CDR3 sequence: CASSLDRNTEAFF. The CDR3 coding sequence is TGTGCCAGCAGCTTGGACAGGAACACTGAAGCTTTCTTT.

The chain has TRBV11-1 and TRBJ2-7, with a tentative D call TRBD1 (5 bases). Germline V CDR1 and CDR2: SGHAT, FQDESV (reference sequence). This CDR3 has 13 amino acids. The V and J ends lost 5 bases and 0 bases respectively, with 8 bases between them. Here the CDR3 reads CASSTRDSYEQYF. The CDR3 DNA reads TGTGCCAGCAGCACCAGGGACTCCTACGAGCAGTACTTC. Together with reference TRBV11-1 and TRBJ2-7, the CDR3 gives the full variable domain: EAEVAQSPRYKITEKSQAVAFWCDPISGHATLYWYRQILGQGPELLVQFQDESVVDDSQLPKDRFSAERLKGVDSTLKIQPAELGDSAMYLCASSTRDSYEQYFGPGTRLTVT.

This CDR3 is CASSLDGIGNTIYF. CDR3 in DNA: TGCGCCAGCAGCTTGGACGGGATCGGAAACACCATATATTTT. The rearrangement links TRBV5-1 to TRBJ1-3; D gene unclear. CDR3 length: 14 residues. V was clipped by 0 bases and J by 4 bases, with 8 bases between them. Germline V gene sequence: CDR1 SGHRS, CDR2 YFSETQ.

The V call is TRBV15, the J call TRBJ1-5, with D unresolved. This CDR3 has 13 residues. Trimming shortened V by 3 bases and J by 5 bases, and 8 bases separated the two germline ends. CDR1 LNHNV and CDR2 YYDKDF come from the germline V gene (reference sequence). DNA for the CDR3: TGTGCCACCAGCAGGGACGCCGATCAGCCCCAGCATTTT. This gives the protein CATSRDADQPQHF.

The CDR3 is CASSLSGGTEAFF. The CDR3 nucleotides read TGTGCCAGCAGTTTATCAGGGGGCACTGAAGCTTTCTTT. The chain is built from TRBV27 and TRBJ1-1; maybe TRBD1 (6 bases). This CDR3 region has 13 residues. Trimming removed 0 bases from V and 4 bases from J, with 6 bases in between. Germline values: CDR1 MNHEY, CDR2 SMNVEV (reference sequence).

This clone has just one count. V gene TRBV7-3 combines with J gene TRBJ2-3; D call uncertain. Trimming took 2 bases from V and 6 from J, leaving 9 bases between them. This CDR3 has 13 residues. Germline V CDR1 and CDR2: SGHTA, FQGTGA. The CDR3 bases are TGTGCCAGCAGCTTAGGACCTACTGATACGCAGTATTTT. Protein sequence: CASSLGPTDTQYF.

This chain's CDR3 is CASSLGQATYNEQFF. CDR3 DNA sequence: TGTGCCAGCAGCTTAGGACAGGCAACCTACAATGAGCAGTTCTTC. V and J are TRBV11-1 and TRBJ2-1; tentative D call: TRBD1 (6 bases). Trimming removed 1 base at V and 2 bases at J, with 9 bases between. The CDR3 is 15 amino acids. The germline gives CDR1 SGHAT, CDR2 FQDESV (reference sequence).

This chain uses TRBV18 with TRBJ1-4, with D possibly TRBD1 on 5 matching bases. The V end was cut by 8 bases, the J end by 8 bases, with 18 bases between. The CDR3 length is 14 residues. Germline V lookup: CDR1 KGHSH, CDR2 LQKENI. The CDR3 here is CASRSGAEGEKLFF. In nucleotides, the CDR3 is TGTGCCAGCCGATCCGGGGCTGAGGGGGAAAAACTGTTTTTT.

The chain joins TRBV7-8 to TRBJ1-5, with 9 bases aligning to TRBD1. The CDR3 has 15 residues. The ends lost 5 bases at V and 5 bases at J; junction bases unmatched: 7. From germline, CDR1 is SGHVS and CDR2 FQNEAQ. The CDR3 protein is CASSIGQGIDQPQHF. CDR3 nucleotide sequence: TGTGCCAGCAGCATCGGACAGGGGATTGATCAGCCCCAGCATTTT.

The rearrangement links TRBV15 to TRBJ1-2; D unclear. The CDR3 runs to 15 residues. V lost 0 bases, J lost 8 bases, and 16 bases lay in between. Germline CDR1 and CDR2: LNHNV and YYDKDF (reference sequence). The CDR3 DNA sequence: TGTGCCACCAGCAGAGATAACGGATTTTCGAGGGGCTACACCTTC. Translating gives CATSRDNGFSRGYTF. Full variable domain (rest looked up from reference TRBV15 and TRBJ1-2): DAMVIQNPRYQVTQFGKPVTLSCSQTLNHNVMYWYQQKSSQAPKLLFHYYDKDFNNEADTPDNFQSRRPNTSFCFLDIRSPGLGDTAMYLCATSRDNGFSRGYTFGSGTRLTVV.

This chain joins TRBV30 and TRBJ2-1; 11 positions agree with TRBD2. Germline CDR1 is GTSNPN and CDR2 is SVGIG (reference sequence). The ends lost 3 bases at V and 8 bases at J; junction bases unmatched: 3. CDR3 size: 13 residues. CDR3 nucleotide sequence: TGTGCCTGGAGACTAGCGGGAGACGATGAGCAGTTCTTC. Amino acid sequence: CAWRLAGDDEQFF.

This chain connects TRBV28 to TRBJ2-7; 8 bases line up with TRBD2. Germline assignment: CDR1 MDHEN and CDR2 SYDVKM. Trimming at V came to 6 bases and at J to 3 bases, leaving 10 bases not matched to a gene. This CDR3 comprises 15 residues. CDR3: CASSGIAGRIYEQYF. The CDR3, as DNA: TGTGCCAGCAGCGGAATAGCGGGACGTATCTACGAGCAGTACTTC.

J is TRBJ1-2 and V is TRBV4-1; TRBD1 agrees at 10 bases. Germline assignment: CDR1 MGHRA and CDR2 YSYEKL. Trimming took 1 base from V and 2 from J; bases not matched to a gene: 4. The CDR3 spans 16 residues. CDR3 coding DNA: TGCGCCAGCAGCCAAGTAGTGGGACAGGGGAACTATGGCTACACCTTC. This codes for CASSQVVGQGNYGYTF.

The chain recombines TRBV19 with TRBJ2-6; D call uncertain. Germline V gene data show CDR1 as LNHDA and CDR2 as SQIVND (reference sequence). This CDR3 has 14 amino acids. Trimming removed 8 bases at V and 0 bases at J, with 8 bases between. This CDR3 is CASFGSSGANVLTF. The CDR3 nucleotides are TGTGCCAGTTTCGGCAGCTCTGGGGCCAACGTCCTGACTTTC.